This T cell receptor (beta chain) comes out of a study of blood T cell repertoires in COVID-19. Study-level information: The United States, Italy and Spain provided the acute and convalescent COVID-19 samples.

Germline V gene sequence: CDR1 SGHTA, CDR2 FQGNSA. V was trimmed by 8 bases and J by 5 bases, leaving 9 bases between them. The CDR3 runs 11 residues. Original methodology: Researchers report that nucleated cell counts were estimated from reference gene primer amplification. Using immunoSEQ multiplex PCR, the repertoire was profiled, and TCRdb retains in-frame clones only, with some absent. V and J calls and clone size are given by that table; D and trimming were obtained from the DNA. The top ten hold 34% of the sample, which has fewer than 40,000 clones, more than 70% seen once. The clonotype was recovered from a man in his sixties or seventies with active COVID-19. Sequenced sample: peripheral blood. This chain links TRBV7-2 with TRBJ2-5; TRBD2 is a possible D gene (5 bases). As DNA, the CDR3 is TGTGCCAGCGGAAGGAGGGAGACCCAGTACTTC. Protein sequence: CASGRRETQYF.